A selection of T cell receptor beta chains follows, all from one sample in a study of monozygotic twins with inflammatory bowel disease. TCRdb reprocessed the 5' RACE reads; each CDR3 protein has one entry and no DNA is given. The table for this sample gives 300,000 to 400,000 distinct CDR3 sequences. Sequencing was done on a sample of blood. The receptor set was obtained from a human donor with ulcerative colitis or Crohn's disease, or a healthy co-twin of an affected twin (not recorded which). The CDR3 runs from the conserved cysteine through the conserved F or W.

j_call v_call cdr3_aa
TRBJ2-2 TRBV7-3 CASSLRVFNNTGELFF
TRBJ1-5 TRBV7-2 CASSNTGGGDGNQPQHF
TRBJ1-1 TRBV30 CAWGQRNTEAFF
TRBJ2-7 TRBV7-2 CASSLTSGRDEQYF
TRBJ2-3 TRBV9 CASSATSTSVRTDTQYF
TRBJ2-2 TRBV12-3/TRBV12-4 CASRTSGGETGELFF
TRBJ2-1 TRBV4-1 CASSQTAAGVYNEQFF
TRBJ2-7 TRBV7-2 CASSFSGPSGPWTSGSQTYEQYF
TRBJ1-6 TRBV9 CASSVEDARSSPLHF
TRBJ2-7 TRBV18 CASSSSRDPYEQYF
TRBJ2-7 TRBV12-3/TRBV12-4 CASSFGSPWEQYF
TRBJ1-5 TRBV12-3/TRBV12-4 CASSPSPRGQPQHF
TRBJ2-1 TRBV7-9 CASSSRLAGGRFYEQFF
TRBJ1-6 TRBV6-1 CASSRWANNSPLHF
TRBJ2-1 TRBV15 CAAGLAGGWSYNEQFF
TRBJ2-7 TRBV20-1 CSASRGLAGPYEQYF
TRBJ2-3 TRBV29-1 CSVAGPGFTDTQYF
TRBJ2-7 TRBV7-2 CASSKRAIRAEQYF
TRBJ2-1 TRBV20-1 CSASRGTGVNEQFF
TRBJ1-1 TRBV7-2 CASSERTGGTEAFF
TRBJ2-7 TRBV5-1 CASSLGKGSTYEQYF
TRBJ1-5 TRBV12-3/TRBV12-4 CASRGTGTPNQPQHF
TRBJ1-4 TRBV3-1 CASSQDEPWREKLFF
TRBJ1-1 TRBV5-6 CASSLGDVYEAFF
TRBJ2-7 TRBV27 CASSSWTGQHEQYF
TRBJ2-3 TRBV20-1 CSARDVSGTSTDTQYF
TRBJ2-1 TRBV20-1 CSARDWGTSGSLYNEQFF
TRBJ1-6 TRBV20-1 CSARTGTGRNSPLHF
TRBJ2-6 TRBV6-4 CASSDERGSGANVLTF
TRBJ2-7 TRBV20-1 CSARVGSYEQYF
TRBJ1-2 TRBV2 CASSEGGSRYTF
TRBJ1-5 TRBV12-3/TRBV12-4 CASRQGGTNQPQHF
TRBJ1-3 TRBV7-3 CASSPGPGRNTIYF